A single sample is the source of the 11 T cell receptor beta chains below, sequenced in a study of CD8 T cells in Susac syndrome. It was with random hexamers that 0.5 to 1 ug RNA was reverse transcribed. TCRdb itself ran the immunoSEQ multiplex PCR reads through MiXCR, one entry per CDR3 protein. The sample shows under 55,000 distinct CDR3 sequences, around 93% of them seen only once. The sample consisted of CD8+ T cells from PBMCs. These receptors were taken from a human donor with multiple sclerosis.

The CDR3 DNA sequence: TGTGCCAGCAGCTTGGAAATCTCCGTAGGGATCACCGGGGAGCTGTTTTTT. This translates into CASSLEISVGITGELFF. The rearrangement links TRBV5-6 to TRBJ2-2; no clear D. This CDR3 spans 17 amino acids. The germline CDR1 and CDR2 sequences are SGHDT and YYEEEE. The V and J ends lost 0 bases and 4 bases respectively, with 16 bases between them.

The chain has TRBV9 and TRBJ2-7, with 9 bases identical to TRBD1. This CDR3 comprises 13 residues. V lost 4 bases to trimming and J lost 6 bases; unmatched junction nucleotides: 5. Germline assignment: CDR1 SGDLS and CDR2 YYNGEE. In DNA form, the CDR3 reads TGTGCCAGCAGCACCCGGACAGGGGCCGAGCAGTACTTC. Translation gives CASSTRTGAEQYF.

The rearrangement joins TRBV15 to TRBJ2-7; D is undetermined. V lost 5 bases and J lost 6, with 11 bases in between. The CDR3 has 12 residues. CDR1 and CDR2 (germline): LNHNV, YYDKDF (reference sequence). The CDR3 bases are TGTGCCACCAGCCCTACTGGTATCGAGCAGTACTTC. This encodes CATSPTGIEQYF.

V usage is TRBV20-1 and J usage is TRBJ1-2; no clear D. V was pared by 8 bases and J by 0 bases, with 10 bases between. Germline CDR1 reads DFQATT; CDR2 reads SNEGSKA (reference sequence). CDR3 length equals 12 residues. The CDR3 region is CSLVGANYGYTF. The CDR3 nucleotides are TGCAGTTTAGTGGGAGCTAACTATGGCTACACCTTC.

This chain connects TRBV2 to TRBJ1-2, with TRBD1 identical over 7 bases. Losses at the gene ends were 0 bases for V and 4 bases for J; bases not matched to a gene: 2. The CDR3 extends over 14 amino acids. Germline values: CDR1 SNHLY, CDR2 FYNNEI. The CDR3 nucleotides read TGTGCCAGCAGTGAAGCGACAGGGCTCTATGGCTACACCTTC. Translated, it gives CASSEATGLYGYTF.

The chain carries TRBV7-9 and TRBJ1-3; 7 positions match TRBD1. Germline values: CDR1 SEHNR, CDR2 FQNEAQ (reference sequence). The CDR3 covers 15 residues. With 4 bases clipped from V and 0 bases from J, the junction kept 3 bases outside the gene matches. The DNA of the CDR3 is TGTGCCAGCAGCTCCGACAGGGACTCTGGAAACACCATATATTTT. This encodes CASSSDRDSGNTIYF. The full variable domain, rest sourced from reference TRBV7-9 and TRBJ1-3, is DTGVSQNPRHKITKRGQNVTFRCDPISEHNRLYWYRQTLGQGPEFLTYFQNEAQLEKSRLLSDRFSAERPKGSFSTLEIQRTEQGDSAMYLCASSSDRDSGNTIYFGEGSWLTVV.

The chain couples TRBV4-2 to TRBJ1-1; 7 nucleotides agree with TRBD1. V was clipped by 6 bases and J by 0 bases; unmatched bases: 4. The V gene's germline CDR1 is LGHNA and CDR2 YNFKEQ. The CDR3 covers 14 residues. The CDR3 protein is CASSAGTVNTEAFF. In nucleotides, the CDR3 is TGTGCCAGCAGTGCGGGGACAGTGAACACTGAAGCTTTCTTT.

This clonotype was found once. The J gene is TRBJ2-7, the V gene TRBV7-6; TRBD1 matches at 9 bases. This CDR3 contains 17 residues. V lost 2 bases, J lost 2 bases, and 10 bases stayed unmatched. Germline values: CDR1 SGHVS, CDR2 FNYEAQ. DNA of the CDR3: TGTGCCAGCAGCTTAAACTCCGGGACAGGGATAGCCTACGAGCAGTACTTC. Amino acid sequence: CASSLNSGTGIAYEQYF.

This sequence joins TRBV7-8 and TRBJ2-7; D gene unclear. Trimming stripped 1 base from V and 0 bases from J, with 4 bases between. The CDR3 is made up of 13 amino acids. CDR1 is SGHVS, CDR2 FQNEAQ, per germline. This CDR3 is CASSLDSSYEQYF. DNA for the CDR3: TGTGCCAGCAGCTTAGACAGCTCCTACGAGCAGTACTTC.

The chain combines TRBV12-3 or TRBV12-4 with TRBJ2-7; 7 bases fit TRBD1. This CDR3 is built from 13 residues. The V segment lost 4 bases and the J segment 5 bases; nucleotides outside the gene matches: 5. The CDR3 loop reads CASSWGQLNEQYF. The CDR3 DNA follows: TGTGCCAGCAGTTGGGGACAGCTAAACGAGCAGTACTTC.

V and J are TRBV12-3 or TRBV12-4 and TRBJ2-7; TRBD2 aligns across 10 bases. Losses at the gene ends were 7 bases for V and 4 bases for J; bases not matched to a gene: 10. This CDR3 has 15 residues. The CDR3 coding sequence is TGTGCCAGCACCGATATCGGGACTAGCGTTTACGAGCAGTACTTC. This sequence encodes CASTDIGTSVYEQYF.